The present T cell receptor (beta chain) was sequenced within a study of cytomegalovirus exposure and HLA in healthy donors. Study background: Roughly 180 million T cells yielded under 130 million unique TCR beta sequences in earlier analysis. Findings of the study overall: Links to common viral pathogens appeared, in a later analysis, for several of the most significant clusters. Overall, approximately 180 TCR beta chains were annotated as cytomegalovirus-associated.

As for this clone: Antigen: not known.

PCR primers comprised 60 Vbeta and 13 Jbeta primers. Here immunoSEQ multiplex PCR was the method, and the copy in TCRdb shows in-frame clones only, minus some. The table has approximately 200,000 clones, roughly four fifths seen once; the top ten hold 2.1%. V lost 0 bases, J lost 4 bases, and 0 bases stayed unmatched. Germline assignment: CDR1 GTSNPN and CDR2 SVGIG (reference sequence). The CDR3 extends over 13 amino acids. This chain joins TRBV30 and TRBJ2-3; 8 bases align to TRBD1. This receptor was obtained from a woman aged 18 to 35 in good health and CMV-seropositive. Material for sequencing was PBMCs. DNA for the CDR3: TGTGCCTGGAGTGTACAGGGGGCAGATACGCAGTATTTT. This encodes CAWSVQGADTQYF. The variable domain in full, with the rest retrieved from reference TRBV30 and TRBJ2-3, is SQTIHQWPATLVQPVGSPLSLECTVEGTSNPNLYWYRQAAGRGLQLLFYSVGIGQISSEVPQNLSASRPQDRQFILSSKKLLLSDSGFYLCAWSVQGADTQYFGPGTRLTVL.